A selection of T cell receptor beta chains follows, all from one sample in a study of shared clonotypes between healthy human individuals. The protocol was immunoSEQ multiplex PCR, while the TCRdb copy is restricted to in-frame clones and leaves out a portion. The sample lists approximately 2.4 million clones, 90% to 96% occurring once. Sequenced input: naive CD4+ T cells sorted from blood. These receptors originate from a man younger than 35 in good health. Each CDR3 is given with its conserved first and last residue. A D gene is named only where the DNA matches it firmly. Size values are once, few and many counts, or a class for expanded clones, and some rows have none.

D	J	V	size	DNA	CDR3
.	TRBJ1-2	TRBV6-5	.	TGTGCCAGCAGGGAAGGTGGGGGCTACACCTTC	CASREGGGYTF
.	TRBJ2-5	TRBV7-9	.	TGTGCCAGCAGCTTATCCACGCGACAGGGAGGACAAGAGACCCAGTACTTC	CASSLSTRQGGQETQYF
.	TRBJ1-5	TRBV6-5	.	TGTGCCAGCAGGACGGCAGGGGCCGGCAATCAGCCCCAGCATTTT	CASRTAGAGNQPQHF
.	TRBJ2-2	TRBV27	.	TGTGCCAGCAGTCTGGGACGGAACACCGGGGAGCTGTTTTTT	CASSLGRNTGELFF
TRBD1	TRBJ1-2	TRBV7-9	.	TGTGCCAGCAGCTCGTCAGGGGGATGGAACTATGGCTACACCTTC	CASSSSGGWNYGYTF
TRBD1	TRBJ1-6	TRBV30	.	TGTGCCTGGAGTGCACAACCGGGACAGCGCCTAATTATAGGTTCACCCCTCCACTTT	CAWSAQPGQRLIIGSPLHF
TRBD2	TRBJ2-7	TRBV11-2	.	TGTGCCAGCAGCTTAGAACTAGCGGGAGGCGAGCAGTACTTC	CASSLELAGGEQYF
TRBD1	TRBJ2-7	TRBV2	.	TGTGCCAGCAGTCTAACCGGGGACAGGCGGGCGTACTTC	CASSLTGDRRAYF
.	TRBJ1-6	TRBV5-6	.	TGTGCCAGCAGCTTGGGGACATTGAGCTCACCCCTCCACTTT	CASSLGTLSSPLHF
.	TRBJ2-5	TRBV4-1	.	TGCGCCAGCAGCCCCCAACTAGTTAAGGCCCAGTACTTC	CASSPQLVKAQYF
.	TRBJ1-5	TRBV5-1	once	TGCGCCAGCCCCCGGAGGAGCAATCAGCCCCAGCATTTT	CASPRRSNQPQHF
.	TRBJ2-3	TRBV4-2	.	TGTGCCAGCAGCCCAAGGTCCTCCGGGCCCAGCACAGATACGCAGTATTTT	CASSPRSSGPSTDTQYF
TRBD2	TRBJ2-1	TRBV11-1	once	TGTGCCAGCAGCTTAGCCCCGGGGGGCTACAATGAGCAGTTCTTC	CASSLAPGGYNEQFF
.	TRBJ1-5	TRBV28	once	TGTGCCAGCAGCCCTAGTTCTTCCCCTTTTAGTATATCAGAGCCCCAGCATTTT	CASSPSSSPFSISEPQHF
TRBD1	TRBJ1-5	TRBV10-3	.	TGTGCCATCAGTGAGTCAAGAGGGGGCGGCAATCAGCCCCAGCATTTT	CAISESRGGGNQPQHF
TRBD1	TRBJ1-4	TRBV7-6	.	TGTGCCAGCAGCTTAGAGGGGACAGGGGGCTACGAAAAACTGTTTTTT	CASSLEGTGGYEKLFF
.	TRBJ2-1	TRBV6-5	.	TGTGCCAGCAGACGAAGCGGAAGCTCCTACAATGAGCAGTTCTTC	CASRRSGSSYNEQFF
.	TRBJ1-1	TRBV7-9	.	TGTGCCAGACCCGCAGGGGTAATGAACACTGAAGCTTTCTTT	CARPAGVMNTEAFF
TRBD1	TRBJ2-7	TRBV19	few	TGTGCCAGTAGCATCGACAGGGGAACCTACGAGCAGTACTTC	CASSIDRGTYEQYF
.	TRBJ2-1	TRBV11-2	.	TGTGCCAGCAGCTCCGCCGACTCAACGTCCTACAATGAGCAGTTCTTC	CASSSADSTSYNEQFF
.	TRBJ2-2	TRBV4-3	.	TGCGCCAGCAGCCAAGGGCAGCTCACCGGGGAGCTGTTTTTT	CASSQGQLTGELFF
TRBD2	TRBJ2-7	TRBV27	.	TGTGCCAGCAGTTCCCCTAGCGGGAGGTTCGACTTAGGATACGAGCAGTACTTC	CASSSPSGRFDLGYEQYF
TRBD1	TRBJ2-3	TRBV6-4	.	TGTGCCAGCAGCATAAACGCCGGGACAGGAGATACGCAGTATTTT	CASSINAGTGDTQYF
.	TRBJ2-7	TRBV5-1	.	TGCGCCAGCCAGAAAGCCAGGGGAGGTTCCTACGAGCAGTACTTC	CASQKARGGSYEQYF
.	TRBJ2-7	TRBV7-3	.	TGTGCCAGCAGCTTAATGGGGATCCCCTCCTACGAGCAGTACTTC	CASSLMGIPSYEQYF
.	TRBJ1-3	TRBV6-1	.	TGTGCCAGCAGTGAAGCAGCCAGCTCTGGAAACACCATATATTTT	CASSEAASSGNTIYF
.	TRBJ1-3	TRBV7-2	.	TGTGCCAGCAGCTTCTACGGGGTTTACTCTGGAAACACCATATATTTT	CASSFYGVYSGNTIYF
TRBD1	TRBJ1-2	TRBV11-2	.	TGTGCCAGCAGCTTAGACAGGACAGGGGGAAATGGCTACACCTTC	CASSLDRTGGNGYTF
.	TRBJ2-3	TRBV5-4	.	TGTGCCAGCAGCTTGGTTCGTTCAGATACGCAGTATTTT	CASSLVRSDTQYF